This T cell receptor beta chain originates from a study of blood T cell repertoires in COVID-19. This CDR3 region has 15 residues. V lost 3 bases, J lost 5 bases, and 6 bases stayed unmatched. CDR1 and CDR2 from the germline V gene are SGHTA and FQGNSA. The method was immunoSEQ multiplex PCR; TCRdb's version includes in-frame clones alone and lacks a portion of them. The table includes about 62,000 clones, around 86% detected once. This clone was found once. This TCR came from a woman aged 80 or over with acute or convalescent COVID-19. This chain joins TRBV7-2 and TRBJ1-5, with TRBD1 matching over 8 bases. Source material: peripheral blood. The CDR3 sequence is CASSFGTGRDQPQHF. The DNA of the CDR3 is TGTGCCAGCAGCTTCGGGACAGGACGGGATCAGCCCCAGCATTTT.